This T cell receptor beta chain was recorded in a study of beta chain features in type 1 diabetes. The table lists this clone with a few counts. Antigen: not known. Study results and caveats: Moderately but significantly shorter TCRB CDR3s were found in Type 1 diabetes patients in all four CD4+ subsets.

Every isolated RNA sample was fully reverse transcribed, so sequencing captured expressed TCRB transcripts. Profiled with immunoSEQ multiplex PCR; TCRdb holds only in-frame clones, not every one. This sample has under 250,000 clones, with 14% found just once. The CDR3 is 14 residues long. J lost 7 bases, V lost 4 bases, and 9 bases had no gene match. Germline lookup yields CDR1 SGHNT and CDR2 YYREEE (reference sequence). The source material was naive CD4+ T cells from blood. The chain is built from TRBV5-4 and TRBJ2-7, with TRBD1 matching 9 bases. The clonotype was recovered from a man aged 30 to 39 with type 1 diabetes. CDR3 bases: TGTGCCAGCAGCCCGGGACAGGGACGCCTGGAGCAGTACTTC. Translated, it gives CASSPGQGRLEQYF. Looking up the rest from reference TRBV5-4 and TRBJ2-7 gives the full variable domain: ETGVTQSPTHLIKTRGQQVTLRCSSQSGHNTVSWYQQALGQGPQFIFQYYREEENGRGNFPPRFSGLQFPNYSSELNVNALELDDSALYLCASSPGQGRLEQYFGPGTRLTVT.